This is a list of T cell receptor beta chains from one sample in a study of blood T cell repertoires in COVID-19. Assay: immunoSEQ multiplex PCR; the TCRdb copy retains only in-frame clones and omits some. The table has 150,000 to 200,000 clones, 70% to 90% seen once. Sequenced input: peripheral blood. The source of these receptors is a man in his fifties or sixties with acute or convalescent COVID-19. The CDR3 runs from the conserved cysteine through the conserved F or W. The D gene is left open where the match is weak. Some rows have no size entry. The others give once, few or many, or a class for an expanded clone.

v_gene,len,abundance,j_gene,d_gene,CDR3nt,CDR3aa
TRBV6-6,15,NA,TRBJ1-2,NA,TGTGCCAGCAGTTACTCTCGGACGGCAGGGGATGGCTACACCTTC,CASSYSRTAGDGYTF
TRBV19,15,NA,TRBJ2-1,TRBD2,TGTGCCAGTAGTGGGACTAGCGGGAGGGCCACTGAGCAGTTCTTC,CASSGTSGRATEQFF
TRBV6-2/TRBV6-3,15,NA,TRBJ2-1,TRBD2,TGTGCCAGCAGTGACACTAGCGGGAGGGCCGGTGAGCAGTTCTTC,CASSDTSGRAGEQFF
TRBV6-5,13,NA,TRBJ1-2,TRBD1,TGTGCCACCCTATATAGTACAGGGGAGGTCTACACCTTC,CATLYSTGEVYTF
TRBV7-6,15,NA,TRBJ2-2,TRBD2,TGTGCCAGCAGTAGACTAGCGGGCATGAGTGGGGAGCTGTTTTTT,CASSRLAGMSGELFF
TRBV7-9,15,NA,TRBJ1-3,NA,TGTGCCAGCAGCCGTCGTCCTAGCTCTGGAAACACCATATATTTT,CASSRRPSSGNTIYF
TRBV4-3,16,NA,TRBJ1-5,NA,TGCGCCAGCAGCCAGGATCTTGGGGCCTACAATCAGCCCCAGCATTTT,CASSQDLGAYNQPQHF
TRBV6-5,15,NA,TRBJ1-1,TRBD1,TGTGCCAGCAGCCAACGGGACAGTTCCGACACTGAAGCTTTCTTT,CASSQRDSSDTEAFF
TRBV2,14,NA,TRBJ1-5,NA,TGTGCCAGCAGTTACGGGACTCAAAATCAGCCCCAGCATTTT,CASSYGTQNQPQHF
TRBV5-1,15,NA,TRBJ2-2,NA,TGCGCCAGCAGCTTGGGACACCCGAACACCGGGGAGCTGTTTTTT,CASSLGHPNTGELFF
TRBV7-3,17,NA,TRBJ2-1,TRBD2,TGTGCCAGCAGCTTAATGGTCCCTGGTCTAGCGGGAGGTGAGCAGTTCTTC,CASSLMVPGLAGGEQFF
TRBV19,14,many,TRBJ2-7,TRBD2,TGTGCCAGTAGTAGCGGCGGGAGAAGCCACGAGCAGTACTTC,CASSSGGRSHEQYF
TRBV5-1,12,NA,TRBJ1-1,NA,TGCGCCAGCAGCAAGGGAGCCACTGAAGCTTTCTTT,CASSKGATEAFF
TRBV16,16,NA,TRBJ2-3,TRBD1,TGTGCCAGCAGTTCCGCCGGGACAGGCAGGACAGATACGCAGTATTTT,CASSSAGTGRTDTQYF
TRBV28,15,few,TRBJ2-1,NA,TGTGCCAGCAGACCGCGTGGACTAGAGGGGGGTGAGCAGTTCTTC,CASRPRGLEGGEQFF
TRBV2,18,NA,TRBJ2-1,TRBD2,TGTGCCAGCACCTACCCGGGACTAGCGGGAGGGCCGACTAATGAGCAGTTCTTC,CASTYPGLAGGPTNEQFF
TRBV11-2,14,once,TRBJ1-3,NA,TGTGCCAGCAGAAAACAGGCCGCTGGAAACACCATATATTTT,CASRKQAAGNTIYF
TRBV7-9,16,NA,TRBJ2-7,TRBD2,TGTGCCAGCAGGGACACGACTAGCGGGAGGTCCTACGAGCAGTACTTC,CASRDTTSGRSYEQYF
TRBV5-4,15,NA,TRBJ2-5,TRBD2,TGTGCCAGCAACGGGGGAGCGGGAGGGATGGAGACCCAGTACTTC,CASNGGAGGMETQYF
TRBV5-1,14,NA,TRBJ1-3,TRBD1,TGCGCCAGCAGCCGGGACAGCCCTGGAAACACCATATATTTT,CASSRDSPGNTIYF
TRBV19,13,NA,TRBJ2-3,NA,TGTGCCAGTAGTTCGAGTCGGGATGATACGCAGTATTTT,CASSSSRDDTQYF
TRBV12-3/TRBV12-4,13,NA,TRBJ2-2,NA,TGTGCCAGCAGTTTAATGTCGGCCGGGGAGCTGTTTTTT,CASSLMSAGELFF
TRBV9,15,NA,TRBJ1-3,TRBD1,TGTGCCAGCAGCGTACAGGGGGCCTCCGGAAACACCATATATTTT,CASSVQGASGNTIYF
TRBV30,14,NA,TRBJ1-3,NA,TGTGCCTGGAGTCAGGGGACACTTGGAAACACCATATATTTT,CAWSQGTLGNTIYF
TRBV16,16,NA,TRBJ2-6,NA,TGTGCCAGCAGCCAAGGGTCCAGGGCTGGGGCCAACGTCCTGACTTTC,CASSQGSRAGANVLTF
TRBV4-1,16,NA,TRBJ2-5,NA,TGCGCCAGCAGCCCCCTGGGGGACAAGGACCAAGAGACCCAGTACTTC,CASSPLGDKDQETQYF
TRBV28,19,NA,TRBJ1-1,NA,TGTGCCAGCAGTTTCCGATTTCGACAGGCGAACTTACTGAACACTGAAGCTTTCTTT,CASSFRFRQANLLNTEAFF
TRBV6-1,15,NA,TRBJ1-5,TRBD1,TGTGCCAGCAGTGACAACAGGGGGTTGGCTCAGCCCCAGCATTTT,CASSDNRGLAQPQHF
TRBV18,14,NA,TRBJ2-3,TRBD1,TGTGCCAGCTCACCACCGGGACAGGGGGATACGCAGTATTTT,CASSPPGQGDTQYF
TRBV5-5,20,NA,TRBJ2-3,TRBD2,TGTGCCAGCAGCCGGCGGGCCTTTGAGGGAGGGGCGGATAGCACAGATACGCAGTATTTT,CASSRRAFEGGADSTDTQYF
TRBV7-2,16,NA,TRBJ2-5,NA,TGTGCCAGCAGCCCTAGTCTAACCGGGGTCCAAGAGACCCAGTACTTC,CASSPSLTGVQETQYF
TRBV30,14,NA,TRBJ2-1,TRBD2,TGTGCCTGGAGTTCCGGGACTAGCGGGTCTGAGCAGTTCTTC,CAWSSGTSGSEQFF
TRBV7-3,14,NA,TRBJ2-1,TRBD2,TGTGCCAGCAGCTCGGGGGGGTCCTACAATGAGCAGTTCTTC,CASSSGGSYNEQFF
TRBV2,14,NA,TRBJ2-5,NA,TGTGCCAACAAAGTTAGCGGTTCGGGGGAGACCCAGTACTTC,CANKVSGSGETQYF
TRBV6-5,14,NA,TRBJ1-5,TRBD1,TGTGCCAGCAGCCACAGGGGCGGCAATCAGCCCCAGCATTTT,CASSHRGGNQPQHF
TRBV19,15,NA,TRBJ2-4,NA,TGTGCCAGTAGTATTTACGGGGGGCGCCTGAACATTCAGTACTTC,CASSIYGGRLNIQYF
TRBV27,18,NA,TRBJ2-2,TRBD1,TGTGCCAGCAGTTTAGTGGGACAGGGCACAAGGAGCACCGGGGAGCTGTTTTTT,CASSLVGQGTRSTGELFF
TRBV28,17,NA,TRBJ2-7,TRBD1,TGTGCCAGCAGCACCTACGGACAGGGGATCTTTTGGGATGAGCAGTACTTC,CASSTYGQGIFWDEQYF
TRBV28,15,NA,TRBJ2-2,TRBD1,TGTGCCAGCAGTTTGGGGACAGTTAACACCGGGGAGCTGTTTTTT,CASSLGTVNTGELFF
TRBV3-1/TRBV3-2,14,NA,TRBJ2-1,TRBD2,TGTGCCAGCAGTCCGGGGACTAGTGTCGATGAGCAGTTCTTC,CASSPGTSVDEQFF
TRBV4-2,15,NA,TRBJ2-3,TRBD2,TGTGCCAGCAGCCCGACTAGCGGGAGCACAGATACGCAGTATTTT,CASSPTSGSTDTQYF
TRBV7-2,18,once,TRBJ2-3,TRBD2,TGTGCCAGCATCATGGAGGGGCCTAGCGGGAGGGCCGCAGATACGCAGTATTTT,CASIMEGPSGRAADTQYF
TRBV6-5,13,NA,TRBJ1-5,NA,TGTGCCAGCAATGGACAGATGAATCAGCCCCAGCATTTT,CASNGQMNQPQHF
TRBV19,19,NA,TRBJ1-5,TRBD1,TGTGCCAGTAGTATACCGGGACAGGGTGGGATTCGGGGCAATCAGCCCCAGCATTTT,CASSIPGQGGIRGNQPQHF
TRBV30,14,NA,TRBJ2-7,NA,TGTGCCTGGAGTTCCCGGTACAGGGACTACGAGCAGTACTTC,CAWSSRYRDYEQYF
TRBV5-1,15,NA,TRBJ2-3,TRBD1,TGCGCCAGCAGGGGGACAGGGACCGTACCAGATACGCAGTATTTT,CASRGTGTVPDTQYF
TRBV4-2,19,NA,TRBJ1-6,NA,TGTGCCAGCAGCCAACCCGTCGGACGGGGAAGCTCCTATAATTCACCCCTCCACTTT,CASSQPVGRGSSYNSPLHF
TRBV28,12,NA,TRBJ2-7,TRBD2,TGTGCCAGCAGTTTATTAGCGGGGGAGCAGTACTTC,CASSLLAGEQYF
TRBV28,15,once,TRBJ1-5,TRBD1,TGTGCCAGCAGCTGGGGGACAGGGGAAGATCAGCCCCAGCATTTT,CASSWGTGEDQPQHF
TRBV6-5,14,NA,TRBJ1-6,TRBD1,TGTGCCAGCAGGCTCGGGACAGGGGTTTCACCCCTCCACTTT,CASRLGTGVSPLHF
TRBV4-2,17,NA,TRBJ2-2,TRBD2,TGTGCCAGCAGCCAACCTAGCCCAGCGGGAGGCACCGGGGAGCTGTTTTTT,CASSQPSPAGGTGELFF
TRBV24-1,15,NA,TRBJ2-7,TRBD1,TGTGCCACCAGTGATCCGGGGACAGGGACCTACGAGCAGTACTTC,CATSDPGTGTYEQYF
TRBV5-5,15,NA,TRBJ2-1,NA,TGTGCCAGCAGCTACCAGGGGAGCTCCTACAATGAGCAGTTCTTC,CASSYQGSSYNEQFF
TRBV7-9,15,NA,TRBJ1-4,TRBD1,TGTGCCAGCAGCACCGGACAGGCACGAAATGAAAAACTGTTTTTT,CASSTGQARNEKLFF
TRBV7-2,14,NA,TRBJ1-1,NA,TGTGCCAGCAGCTTCTGGGGACAGAACACTGAAGCTTTCTTT,CASSFWGQNTEAFF